The clone carrying this T cell receptor beta chain was recorded many times. Its specificity is unknown. The sample originates from a study of identical twins. The study, taken as a whole, reports: The models systematically underestimated how much out-of-frame TCR alpha was shared in monozygotic twins.

The CDR3 has 14 amino acids. Trimming took 5 bases from V and 6 from J; bases not matched to a gene: 6. Germline-derived CDR1 and CDR2 are MNHEY and SMNVEV (reference sequence). Template switching, a step in the protocol, added a universal primer site, and cDNA carried unique molecular identifiers. TCRdb re-called the 5' RACE reads with MiXCR, one entry per CDR3 protein. Among hundreds of thousands of distinct CDR3 sequences, 7% to 7.5% were seen once, and the ten largest hold roughly 1.6%. The data also belong to a second study, concerning yellow fever vaccine responses in identical twins. From that paper: Twins' vaccine T cell responses were reported to seem partly convergent and partly personalized.

The clonotype originates from a woman between 18 and 29 years old in good health. V is TRBV27 and J is TRBJ2-1; 8 nucleotides align to TRBD2. The sequenced material came from PBMCs. In nucleotides, the CDR3 is TGTGCCAGCAGTCCGGCGGGAGGAGGCAATGAGCAGTTCTTC. Protein: CASSPAGGGNEQFF.